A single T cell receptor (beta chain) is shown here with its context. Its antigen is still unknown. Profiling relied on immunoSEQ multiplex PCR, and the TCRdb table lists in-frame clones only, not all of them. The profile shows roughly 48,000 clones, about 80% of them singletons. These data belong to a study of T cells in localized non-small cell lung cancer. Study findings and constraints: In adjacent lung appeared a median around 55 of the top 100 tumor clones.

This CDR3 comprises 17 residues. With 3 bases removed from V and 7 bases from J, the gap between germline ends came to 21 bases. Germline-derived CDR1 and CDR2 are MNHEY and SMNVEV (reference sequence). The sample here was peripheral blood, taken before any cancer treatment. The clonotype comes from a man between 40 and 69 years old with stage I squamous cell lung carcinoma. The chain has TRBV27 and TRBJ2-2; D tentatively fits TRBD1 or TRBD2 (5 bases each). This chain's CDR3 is CASSFGLPLRGFGELFF. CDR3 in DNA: TGTGCCAGCAGTTTTGGCTTACCCTTGAGGGGATTCGGGGAGCTGTTTTTT.